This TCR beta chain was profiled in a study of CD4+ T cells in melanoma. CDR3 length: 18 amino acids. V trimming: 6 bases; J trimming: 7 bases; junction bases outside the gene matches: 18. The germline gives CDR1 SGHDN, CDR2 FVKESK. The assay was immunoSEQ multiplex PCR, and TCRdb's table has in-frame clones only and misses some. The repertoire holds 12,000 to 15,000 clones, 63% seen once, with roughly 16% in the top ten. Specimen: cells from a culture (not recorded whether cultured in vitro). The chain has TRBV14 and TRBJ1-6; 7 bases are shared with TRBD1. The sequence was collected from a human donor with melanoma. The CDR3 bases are TGTGCCAGCAGTCACTCTATCGGTCGGACAGGCGGCAATTCACCCCTCCACTTT. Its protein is CASSHSIGRTGGNSPLHF.